The 20 T cell receptor beta chains listed next were all sequenced from one sample in a study of shared clonotypes between healthy human individuals. Sequencing was performed with immunoSEQ multiplex PCR; in TCRdb, only in-frame clones are kept and a portion is missing. The sample includes over 400,000 clones, more than 65% of them seen just once. The sequencing input was PBMCs. All receptors derive from a woman aged 40 to 55 in good health. Some clones in this sample may be carry-over from other donors' samples.

The chain joins TRBV29-1 to TRBJ2-3; D call uncertain. The CDR3 is made up of 13 amino acids. V lost 3 bases and J 6 bases, leaving 13 bases between the germline ends. The germline V gene encodes CDR1 SQVTM and CDR2 ANQGSEA. The chain's CDR3 is CSVDSSVGDTQYF. The CDR3, as DNA: TGCAGCGTTGACTCTAGTGTGGGCGATACGCAGTATTTT.

The chain is built from TRBV18 and TRBJ2-1, with D possibly TRBD1 on 6 matching bases. The germline V gene has CDR1 KGHSH and CDR2 LQKENI. Trimming took off 3 bases at V and 4 bases at J, with 16 bases between the two ends. CDR3 size: 16 residues. CDR3 DNA: TGTGCCAGCTCACCTTACCGGGACAACTCGTACAATGAGCAGTTCTTC. Its protein product is CASSPYRDNSYNEQFF.

Notes on this clone: A far larger clone lies a single base away; this is likely a read error. This rearrangement joins TRBV7-2 to TRBJ1-2, with 7 bases lining up with TRBD1. Trimming cost V 3 bases and J 6 bases; bases outside gene matches: 7. The CDR3 loop spans 14 amino acids. Per germline, CDR1 SGHTA and CDR2 FQGNSA. DNA of the CDR3: TGTGCCAGCAGCTTGAGACAGGGTGGGAATGGCTACACCTTC. Encoded protein: CASSLRQGGNGYTF.

V gene TRBV18 combines with J gene TRBJ2-2; 9 positions match TRBD1. Germline V gene data show CDR1 as KGHSH and CDR2 as LQKENI. The CDR3 runs to 17 residues. V was pared by 5 bases and J by 0 bases, with 7 bases of the junction left unmatched. The CDR3 coding sequence is TGTGCCAGCTCATCCTCCGGGACAGGGCCGAACACCGGGGAGCTGTTTTTT. Encoded protein: CASSSSGTGPNTGELFF.

Concerning this clone itself: A much larger clone lies a single base off, so this may be a read error. The rearrangement links TRBV7-2 to TRBJ2-7; 7 nucleotides match TRBD2. CDR1 and CDR2 (germline): SGHTA, FQGNSA. The CDR3 runs to 14 residues. V trimming: 1 base; J trimming: 4 bases; junction bases outside the gene matches: 4. The CDR3 sequence is CTSSLGMREYEQYF. The CDR3 DNA sequence: TGTACCAGCAGCTTAGGTATGCGGGAGTACGAGCAGTACTTC.

The V and J genes are TRBV18 and TRBJ2-5; 10 bases are shared with TRBD2. J lost 3 bases, V lost 5 bases, and 12 bases had no gene match. Germline V gene data show CDR1 as KGHSH and CDR2 as LQKENI. This CDR3 has 17 amino acids. CDR3 in DNA: TGTGCCAGCTCATCAACTAGCGGGATTAGTGGGGAAGAGACCCAGTACTTC. Protein product: CASSSTSGISGEETQYF. Looking up the rest from reference TRBV18 and TRBJ2-5 gives the full variable domain: NAGVMQNPRHLVRRRGQEARLRCSPMKGHSHVYWYRQLPEEGLKFMVYLQKENIIDESGMPKERFSAEFPKEGPSILRIQQVVRGDSAAYFCASSSTSGISGEETQYFGPGTRLLVL.

This rearrangement joins TRBV29-1 to TRBJ2-5; D ambiguous. This CDR3 has 12 amino acids. The germline CDR1 and CDR2 sequences are SQVTM and ANQGSEA. Trimming removed 2 bases from V and 5 bases from J, with 9 bases in between. CDR3 sequence (DNA): TGCAGCGTTGAACCCGGGTCGGAGACCCAGTACTTC. It codes for CSVEPGSETQYF.

In its sample, this clone was seen once. The rearrangement joins TRBV19 to TRBJ1-1; D remains ambiguous. The germline CDR1 and CDR2 sequences are LNHDA and SQIVND (reference sequence). This CDR3 contains 12 residues. Deletions cut 3 bases from V and 1 base from J, with 3 bases between. The CDR3 DNA reads as TGTGCCAGTAGTATCTGGAACACTGAAGCTTTCTTT. It specifies CASSIWNTEAFF.

The gene calls are TRBV11-2 and TRBJ1-4; 7 bases fit TRBD1. The CDR3 loop spans 15 amino acids. J lost 5 bases, V lost 4 bases, and 7 bases had no gene match. CDR1 SGHAT and CDR2 FQNNGV come from the germline V gene. CDR3 residues: CASSSPGQRNEKLFF. The CDR3 nucleotides are TGTGCCAGCAGCTCACCGGGACAGAGGAATGAAAAACTGTTTTTT.

As concerns this clone: A far bigger clonotype differs at one base, so this is likely a read error. The V gene is TRBV27, the J gene TRBJ2-7; D call uncertain. CDR3 length equals 17 residues. Germline-derived CDR1 and CDR2 are MNHEY and SMNVEV (reference sequence). With 6 bases removed from V and 5 bases from J, the gap between germline ends came to 26 bases. In DNA form, the CDR3 reads TGTGCCAGCAGAGGATCAGGCTCTTGGTTTTTAGGCCACGAGCAGTACTTC. Residues: CASRGSGSWFLGHEQYF.

As regards this clone: A read error may account for a junction end that differs from germline. The chain employs TRBV2 and TRBJ2-1; D call uncertain. Germline V gives CDR1 SNHLY, CDR2 FYNNEI. This CDR3 is 18 amino acids long. DNA for the CDR3: TGTGCCAGCAGTCACCCGGGTTTGCGGTTCGGCTCCGACAATGAGCAGTTCTTC. It codes for CASSHPGLRFGSDNEQFF. Full variable domain (outside the CDR3, taken from reference TRBV2 and TRBJ2-1): EPEVTQTPSHQVTQMGQEVILRCVPISNHLYFYWYRQILGQKVEFLVSFYNNEISEKSEIFDDQFSVERPDGSNFTLKIRSTKLEDSAMYFCASSHPGLRFGSDNEQFFGPGTRLTVL.

This clone is a singleton in its sample. A clone one base away is much larger, so this may be a read error. The rearrangement links TRBV15 to TRBJ2-4; D gene unclear. Looked up from germline, CDR1 is LNHNV and CDR2 is YYDKDF (reference sequence). V lost 0 bases and J lost 8, with 14 bases in between. This CDR3 is built from 15 residues. The CDR3 nucleotides are TGTGCCACCAGCAGAGATTGGACCAAAGGACACATTCAGTACTTC. This translates into CATSRDWTKGHIQYF.

Note on this clone: A read error is likely here: a far larger clone is one base away. Other DNA sequences from this sample encode an identical CDR3 as well. The V call is TRBV25-1, the J call TRBJ1-3, with 7 bases lining up with TRBD1. The CDR3 runs 14 residues. Germline CDR1 MGHDK, CDR2 SYGVNS. The CDR3 reads CASSVGGDGNTIYF. The CDR3, as DNA: TGTGCAAGCAGTGTAGGGGGCGATGGAAACACCATATATTTT.

J is TRBJ1-4 and V is TRBV28; unclear D gene. V lost 5 bases to trimming and J lost 4 bases, with 8 bases between them. Germline loops: CDR1 MDHEN, CDR2 SYDVKM. This CDR3 is 13 amino acids long. CDR3 sequence reads: CASSVLSNEKLFF. CDR3 coding DNA: TGTGCCAGCAGTGTCCTGAGTAATGAAAAACTGTTTTTT.

About this clone itself: This sequence may be a read error, since a much larger clone differs from it by one base. This chain uses TRBV30 with TRBJ2-7; 11 positions match TRBD2. The CDR3 is made up of 13 amino acids. Germline V lookup: CDR1 GTSNPN, CDR2 SVGIG (reference sequence). Germline trimming cut 8 bases from V and 4 bases from J; bases unmatched to any gene: 7. The CDR3 reads CAVSGGASYEQYF. The CDR3 coding sequence is TGTGCCGTTAGCGGGGGGGCCTCTTACGAGCAGTACTTC.

A note on this clone: At one boundary the junction diverges from the germline segment, which might be a read error. The chain is built from TRBV7-7 and TRBJ2-2; D might be TRBD1 (6 bases). The CDR3 spans 17 residues. CDR1 and CDR2 (germline): SSHAT, FNYEAQ (reference sequence). The CDR3 sequence is CASSLDNQGRFTGELFF. For the CDR3, the DNA is TGTGCTAGCAGCTTAGATAATCAGGGGCGTTTCACCGGGGAGCTGTTTTTT.

This clone was seen a single time. The J gene is TRBJ1-4, the V gene TRBV19; a possible D gene is TRBD1 (5 bases). The germline V gene encodes CDR1 LNHDA and CDR2 SQIVND (reference sequence). There are 14 residues in the CDR3. Trimming stripped 6 bases from V and 0 bases from J, with 8 bases between. The CDR3 protein is CASSYRPTNEKLFF. For the CDR3, the DNA is TGTGCCAGTAGCTACAGGCCAACTAATGAAAAACTGTTTTTT.

This clone was counted a single time. A read error is likely here: a far larger clone is one base away. The gene calls are TRBV30 and TRBJ1-5; 8 nucleotides line up with TRBD1. With 2 bases clipped from V and 15 bases from J, the junction kept 9 bases outside the gene matches. The CDR3 contains 12 residues. CDR1 and CDR2 (germline): GTSNPN, SVGIG (reference sequence). CDR3 sequence: CAWSPGTGPGHF. CDR3 coding DNA: TGTGCCTGGAGTCCCGGGACAGGCCCAGGGCATTTT.

As to this clone: One end of the junction fails to match germline, which may point to a read error. This chain joins TRBV30 and TRBJ2-7; no reliable D call. Per germline, CDR1 GTSNPN and CDR2 SVGIG (reference sequence). This CDR3 region has 14 residues. The CDR3 reads CTWSGERMANEQYF. The CDR3 DNA sequence: TGTACCTGGAGTGGGGAAAGGATGGCCAACGAGCAGTACTTC. The variable domain in full, with the rest retrieved from reference TRBV30 and TRBJ2-7, is SQTIHQWPATLVQPVGSPLSLECTVEGTSNPNLYWYRQAAGRGLQLLFYSVGIGQISSEVPQNLSASRPQDRQFILSSKKLLLSDSGFYLCTWSGERMANEQYFGPGTRLTVT.

This clone was seen once. The genes are TRBV5-1 and TRBJ2-3; D call uncertain. This CDR3 region has 11 residues. Per germline, CDR1 SGHRS and CDR2 YFSETQ. The V and J ends lost 2 bases and 6 bases respectively, with 4 bases between them. CDR3 nucleotide sequence: TGCGCCAGCAGCTTCATGGATACGCAGTATTTT. Its translation: CASSFMDTQYF.